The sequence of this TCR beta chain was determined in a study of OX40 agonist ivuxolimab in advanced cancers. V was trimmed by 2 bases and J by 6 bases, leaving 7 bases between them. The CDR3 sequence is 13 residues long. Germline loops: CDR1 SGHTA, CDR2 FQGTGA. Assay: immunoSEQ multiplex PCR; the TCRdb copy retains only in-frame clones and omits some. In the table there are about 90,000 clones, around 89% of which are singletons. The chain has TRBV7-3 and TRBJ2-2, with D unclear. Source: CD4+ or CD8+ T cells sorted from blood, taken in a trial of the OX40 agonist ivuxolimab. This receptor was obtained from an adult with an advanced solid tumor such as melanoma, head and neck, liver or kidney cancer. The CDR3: CASSLSRSGELFF. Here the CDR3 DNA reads TGTGCCAGCAGCTTATCCCGTTCCGGGGAGCTGTTTTTT.